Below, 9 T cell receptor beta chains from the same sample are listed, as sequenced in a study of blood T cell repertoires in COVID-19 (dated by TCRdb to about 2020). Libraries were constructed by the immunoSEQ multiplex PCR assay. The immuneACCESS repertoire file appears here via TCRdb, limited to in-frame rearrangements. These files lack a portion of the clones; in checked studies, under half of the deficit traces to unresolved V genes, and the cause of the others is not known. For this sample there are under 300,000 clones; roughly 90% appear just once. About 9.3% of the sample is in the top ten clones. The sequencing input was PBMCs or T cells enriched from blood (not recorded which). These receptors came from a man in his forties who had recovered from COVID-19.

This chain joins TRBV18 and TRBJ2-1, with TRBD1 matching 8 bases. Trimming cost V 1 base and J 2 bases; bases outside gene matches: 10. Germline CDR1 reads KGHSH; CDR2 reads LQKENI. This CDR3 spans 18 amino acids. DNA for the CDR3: TGTGCCAGCTCACCACGATCCCCGGGACAGGACGCCTACAATGAGCAGTTCTTC. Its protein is CASSPRSPGQDAYNEQFF.

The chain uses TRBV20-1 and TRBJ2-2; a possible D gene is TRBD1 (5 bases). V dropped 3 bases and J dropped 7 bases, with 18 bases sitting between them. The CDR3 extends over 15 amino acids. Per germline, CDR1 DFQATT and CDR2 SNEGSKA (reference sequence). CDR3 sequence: CSASGRDHIGGELFF. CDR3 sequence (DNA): TGCAGTGCTAGTGGCAGGGATCATATCGGCGGGGAGCTGTTTTTT.

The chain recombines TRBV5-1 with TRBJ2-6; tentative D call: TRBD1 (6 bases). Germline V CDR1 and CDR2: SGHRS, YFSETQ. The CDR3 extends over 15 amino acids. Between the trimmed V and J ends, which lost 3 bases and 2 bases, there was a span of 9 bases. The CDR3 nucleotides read TGCGCCAGCAGCTCCGGGACAACTGGGGCCAACGTCCTGACTTTC. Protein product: CASSSGTTGANVLTF.

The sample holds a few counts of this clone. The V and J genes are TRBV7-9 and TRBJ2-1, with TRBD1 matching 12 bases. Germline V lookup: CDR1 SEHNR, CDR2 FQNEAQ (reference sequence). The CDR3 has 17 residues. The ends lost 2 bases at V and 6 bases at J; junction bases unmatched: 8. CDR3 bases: TGTGCCAGCAGCTTACGTGTTAAGGGACAGGGGGCCAATGAGCAGTTCTTC. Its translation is CASSLRVKGQGANEQFF.

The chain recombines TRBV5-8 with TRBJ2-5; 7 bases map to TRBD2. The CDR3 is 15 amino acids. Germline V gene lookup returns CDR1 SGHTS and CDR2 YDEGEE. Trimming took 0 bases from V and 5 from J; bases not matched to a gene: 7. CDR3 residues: CASSLGLAEAETQYF. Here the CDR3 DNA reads TGTGCCAGCAGCTTGGGACTAGCAGAGGCGGAGACCCAGTACTTC.

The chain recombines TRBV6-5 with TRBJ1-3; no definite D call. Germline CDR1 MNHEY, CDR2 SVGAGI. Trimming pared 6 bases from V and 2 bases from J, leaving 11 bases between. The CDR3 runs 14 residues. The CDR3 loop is CASSITETGNTIYF. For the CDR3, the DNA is TGTGCCAGCAGCATTACCGAGACTGGAAACACCATATATTTT.

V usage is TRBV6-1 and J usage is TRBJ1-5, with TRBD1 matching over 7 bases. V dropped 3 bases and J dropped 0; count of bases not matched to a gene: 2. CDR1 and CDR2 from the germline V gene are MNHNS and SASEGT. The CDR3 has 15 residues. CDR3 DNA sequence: TGTGCCAGCAGTGAGACAGGGAATAGCAATCAGCCCCAGCATTTT. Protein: CASSETGNSNQPQHF.

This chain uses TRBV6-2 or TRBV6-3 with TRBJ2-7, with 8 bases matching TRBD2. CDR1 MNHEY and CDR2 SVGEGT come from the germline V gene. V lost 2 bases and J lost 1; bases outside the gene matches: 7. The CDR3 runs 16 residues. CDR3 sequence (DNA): TGTGCCAGCAGTTACATAACTAGCGGACCTTCCTACGAGCAGTACTTC. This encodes CASSYITSGPSYEQYF.

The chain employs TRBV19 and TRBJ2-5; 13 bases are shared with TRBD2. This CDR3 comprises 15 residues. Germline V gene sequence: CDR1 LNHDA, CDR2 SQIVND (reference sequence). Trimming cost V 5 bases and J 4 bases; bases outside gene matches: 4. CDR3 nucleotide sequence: TGTGCCAGTAGTGGCGGACTAGCGGGAGTAGAGACCCAGTACTTC. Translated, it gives CASSGGLAGVETQYF.